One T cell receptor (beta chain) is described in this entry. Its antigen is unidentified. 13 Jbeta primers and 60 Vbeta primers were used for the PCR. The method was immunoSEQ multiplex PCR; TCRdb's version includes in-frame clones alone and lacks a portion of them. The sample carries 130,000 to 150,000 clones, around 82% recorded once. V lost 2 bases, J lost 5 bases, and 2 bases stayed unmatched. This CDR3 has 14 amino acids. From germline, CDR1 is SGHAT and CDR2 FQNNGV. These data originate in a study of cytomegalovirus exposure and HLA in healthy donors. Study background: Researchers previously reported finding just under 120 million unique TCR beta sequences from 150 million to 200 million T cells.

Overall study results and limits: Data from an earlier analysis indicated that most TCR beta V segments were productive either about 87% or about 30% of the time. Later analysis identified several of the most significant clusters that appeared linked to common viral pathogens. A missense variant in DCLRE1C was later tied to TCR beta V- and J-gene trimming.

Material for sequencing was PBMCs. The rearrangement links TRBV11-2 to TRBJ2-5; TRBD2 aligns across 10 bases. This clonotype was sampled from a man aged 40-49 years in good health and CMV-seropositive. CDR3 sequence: CASSLLAGVETQYF. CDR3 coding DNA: TGTGCCAGCAGCTTACTAGCGGGAGTGGAGACCCAGTACTTC.